This T cell receptor (beta chain) was recorded in a study of a mutant IDH1 vaccine in newly diagnosed glioma. At the level of the study: Of the patients given treatment, roughly 62% were male and 37.5% were female, and a mean age of roughly 40 years was recorded.

The CDR3 sequence is 15 residues long. Germline CDR1 and CDR2: GTSNPN and SVGIG (reference sequence). V dropped 3 bases and J dropped 4; count of bases not matched to a gene: 6. Documented time point: baseline, week 1 (first vaccination visit). Specified treatment: pre-vaccination baseline after standard-of-care therapy. The protocol was immunoSEQ multiplex PCR, while the TCRdb copy is restricted to in-frame clones and leaves out a portion. This sample has around 92,000 clones, with around four fifths found just once. V is TRBV30 and J is TRBJ1-2; 12 bases map to TRBD1. The material was PBMCs, obtained from a glioma patient treated with radiotherapy, temozolomide or both. The receptor was isolated from a woman in her forties or fifties with glioma. The DNA for the CDR3 is TGTGCCTGGAGCGGGGACAGGGGGCCGAGCTATGGCTACACCTTC. Its translation is CAWSGDRGPSYGYTF.